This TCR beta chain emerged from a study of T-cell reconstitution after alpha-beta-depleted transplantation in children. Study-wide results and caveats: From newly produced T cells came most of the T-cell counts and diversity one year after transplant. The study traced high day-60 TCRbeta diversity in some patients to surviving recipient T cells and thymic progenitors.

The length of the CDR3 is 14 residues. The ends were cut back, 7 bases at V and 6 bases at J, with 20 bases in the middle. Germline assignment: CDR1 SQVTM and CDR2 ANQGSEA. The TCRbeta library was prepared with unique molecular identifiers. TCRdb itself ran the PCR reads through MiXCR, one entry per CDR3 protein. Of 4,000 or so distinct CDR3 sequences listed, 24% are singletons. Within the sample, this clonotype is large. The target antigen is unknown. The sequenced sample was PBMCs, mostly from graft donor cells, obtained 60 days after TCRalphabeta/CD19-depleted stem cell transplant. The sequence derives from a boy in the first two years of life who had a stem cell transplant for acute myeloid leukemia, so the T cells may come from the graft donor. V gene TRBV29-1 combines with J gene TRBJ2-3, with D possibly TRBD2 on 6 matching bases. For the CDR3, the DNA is TGCAGCGCCCTTCCCGGGACTCTCGCGGATACGCAGTATTTT. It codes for CSALPGTLADTQYF.